The next 27 T cell receptor beta chains were all read from a single sample in a study of technical replicates of blood from a few donors. Sequencing was performed with immunoSEQ multiplex PCR; in TCRdb, only in-frame clones are kept and a portion is missing. The sample yields some 70,000 clones, roughly 92% seen once. The specimen was PBMCs. All receptors come from a human donor in good health. Some clones in this sample may be carry-over from other donors' samples.

The V call is TRBV6-5, the J call TRBJ2-3, with D possibly TRBD2 on 6 matching bases. CDR1 MNHEY and CDR2 SVGAGI come from the germline V gene. V was trimmed by 4 bases and J by 0 bases, leaving 14 bases between them. The CDR3 is 16 amino acids. The CDR3 coding sequence is TGTGCCAGCAGTTCCCTTCGGGGGACTAGCACAGATACGCAGTATTTT. The encoded protein is CASSSLRGTSTDTQYF.

The J gene is TRBJ1-2, the V gene TRBV5-6; D call uncertain. CDR3 length: 12 residues. Trimming pared 1 base from V and 8 bases from J, leaving 9 bases between. Germline V CDR1 and CDR2: SGHDT, YYEEEE. CDR3 amino acids: CASSLNGYGYTF. The CDR3 nucleotides read TGTGCCAGCAGCTTGAACGGTTACGGCTACACCTTC. Variable domain in full (rest from reference TRBV5-6 and TRBJ1-2): DAGVTQSPTHLIKTRGQQVTLRCSPKSGHDTVSWYQQALGQGPQFIFQYYEEEERQRGNFPDRFSGHQFPNYSSELNVNALLLGDSALYLCASSLNGYGYTFGSGTRLTVV.

V usage is TRBV10-3 and J usage is TRBJ1-1; 9 bases match TRBD1. V was clipped by 4 bases and J by 3 bases; unmatched bases: 6. Germline CDR1 is ENHRY and CDR2 is SYGVKD. There are 15 residues in the CDR3. In nucleotides, the CDR3 is TGTGCCATCAGTGGTCACCGGGACAGGGACACTGAAGCTTTCTTT. This translates into CAISGHRDRDTEAFF.

V is TRBV30 and J is TRBJ2-7, with 8 nucleotides matching TRBD1. V shed 6 bases, J shed 2 bases, and the junction held 3 bases outside the gene matches. This CDR3 is built from 12 residues. Germline V gives CDR1 GTSNPN, CDR2 SVGIG (reference sequence). Here the CDR3 reads CACGQGAYEQYF. The DNA of the CDR3 is TGTGCCTGCGGACAGGGCGCCTACGAGCAGTACTTC. The complete variable domain, with remaining parts taken from reference TRBV30 and TRBJ2-7, reads SQTIHQWPATLVQPVGSPLSLECTVEGTSNPNLYWYRQAAGRGLQLLFYSVGIGQISSEVPQNLSASRPQDRQFILSSKKLLLSDSGFYLCACGQGAYEQYFGPGTRLTVT.

The chain employs TRBV7-3 and TRBJ2-5, with D maybe TRBD2 (6 bases). This CDR3 is built from 14 residues. CDR1 and CDR2 (germline): SGHTA, FQGTGA. The V end was cut by 3 bases, the J end by 5 bases, with 13 bases between. The CDR3 sequence is CASSFAGRGETQYF. The CDR3 DNA reads TGTGCCAGCAGCTTCGCCGGCCGGGGGGAGACCCAGTACTTC.

The V gene is TRBV5-1, the J gene TRBJ2-7; 9 bases match TRBD1. The CDR3 totals 14 residues. The ends lost 5 bases at V and 1 base at J; junction bases unmatched: 4. Looked up from germline, CDR1 is SGHRS and CDR2 is YFSETQ. The CDR3 DNA reads TGCGCCAGCAGGGTGACAGGGGGATCCTACGAGCAGTACTTC. Translating gives CASRVTGGSYEQYF.

V and J are TRBV29-1 and TRBJ1-2, with D possibly TRBD1 on 5 matching bases. CDR1 and CDR2 from the germline V gene are SQVTM and ANQGSEA. The CDR3 runs 12 residues. V lost 1 base, J lost 12 bases, and 15 bases lay in between. The CDR3, as DNA: TGCAGCGTTGAAGCCCAGGGAGGGTTCCACACCTTC. This translates into CSVEAQGGFHTF.

The chain has TRBV4-1 and TRBJ1-2; a weak D match, TRBD1 (5 bases). V dropped 3 bases and J dropped 2 bases, with 7 bases sitting between them. The CDR3 covers 13 residues. The germline V gene has CDR1 MGHRA and CDR2 YSYEKL. The CDR3 sequence: CASSQTANYGYTF. As DNA, the CDR3 is TGCGCCAGCAGCCAGACAGCGAACTATGGCTACACCTTC.

The chain combines TRBV27 with TRBJ2-1; 11 positions agree with TRBD2. Germline V gene lookup returns CDR1 MNHEY and CDR2 SMNVEV (reference sequence). This CDR3 region has 14 residues. Unmatched junction bases numbered 4, after V lost 9 bases and J lost 3 bases. DNA of the CDR3: TGTGCCAGTGCCGGACTAGCGGGCTACAATGAGCAGTTCTTC. Amino acids: CASAGLAGYNEQFF.

The rearrangement uses TRBV4-1 and TRBJ1-3; 9 bases are a match to TRBD1. J lost 2 bases, V lost 5 bases, and 4 bases had no gene match. Germline V gene data show CDR1 as MGHRA and CDR2 as YSYEKL. The CDR3 extends over 15 amino acids. Here the CDR3 DNA reads TGCGCCAGCAGCGTACAGGGGGCTGCTGGAAACACCATATATTTT. Protein: CASSVQGAAGNTIYF.

The chain recombines TRBV5-4 with TRBJ1-1; no clear D gene. The CDR3 loop spans 13 amino acids. V dropped 1 base and J dropped 1 base, with 5 bases sitting between them. Per the germline V gene, CDR1 is SGHNT and CDR2 is YYREEE (reference sequence). The CDR3 DNA is TGTGCCAGCAGCTTGCCGGGGAACACTGAAGCTTTCTTT. Its translation is CASSLPGNTEAFF.

The chain is built from TRBV27 and TRBJ1-6; the match to TRBD1 covers 9 bases. CDR3 length: 13 residues. The germline V gene encodes CDR1 MNHEY and CDR2 SMNVEV (reference sequence). J lost 12 bases, V lost 3 bases, and 3 bases had no gene match. The CDR3 spells CASSFGQGQPLHF. CDR3 coding DNA: TGTGCCAGCAGTTTTGGACAGGGGCAACCCCTCCACTTT.

The chain couples TRBV5-1 to TRBJ2-2, with D unresolved. CDR3 size: 14 residues. CDR1 and CDR2 from the germline V gene are SGHRS and YFSETQ. Trimming left V 1 base short and J 2 bases short, with 6 bases between. The chain's CDR3 is CASSLSLNTGELFF. CDR3 sequence (DNA): TGCGCCAGCAGCTTGTCGCTAAACACCGGGGAGCTGTTTTTT.

The CDR3 sequence is CASTPTGGASGANVLTF. CDR3 nucleotides: TGTGCCAGCACCCCGACAGGGGGCGCGTCTGGGGCCAACGTCCTGACTTTC. V gene TRBV2 combines with J gene TRBJ2-6; TRBD1 aligns across 10 bases. The ends lost 7 bases at V and 1 base at J; junction bases unmatched: 7. Germline values: CDR1 SNHLY, CDR2 FYNNEI. The CDR3 is 17 residues long.

The V and J genes are TRBV10-1 and TRBJ1-5, with TRBD1 matching 9 bases. This CDR3 spans 14 amino acids. V lost 7 bases and J lost 4; bases outside the gene matches: 5. CDR1 and CDR2 (germline): WNHNN, SYGVQD (reference sequence). CDR3 loop: CASTRQGVNQPQHF. The CDR3 DNA sequence: TGCGCCAGCACAAGACAGGGGGTAAATCAGCCCCAGCATTTT.

This clone is deemed medium-sized. The chain joins TRBV4-3 to TRBJ2-2; the match to TRBD2 covers 8 bases. CDR3 length: 15 residues. CDR1 is LGHNA, CDR2 YSLEER, per germline. V shed 2 bases, J shed 6 bases, and the junction held 5 bases outside the gene matches. In nucleotides, the CDR3 is TGCGCCAGCAGCCAATACAGCGGGAGCGCCGGGGAGCTGTTTTTT. The encoded protein is CASSQYSGSAGELFF.

This clone showed up just once. The gene calls are TRBV7-9 and TRBJ1-2, with D perhaps matching TRBD1 (5 bases). With 0 bases removed from V and 5 bases from J, the gap between germline ends came to 13 bases. This CDR3 has 15 amino acids. The germline gives CDR1 SEHNR, CDR2 FQNEAQ (reference sequence). The CDR3 reads CASSLAGGQSYGYTF. CDR3 DNA: TGTGCCAGCAGCTTAGCCGGGGGTCAGTCGTATGGCTACACCTTC.

Only a few counts were recorded for this clone. The rearrangement joins TRBV6-1 to TRBJ2-7; 12 bases are shared with TRBD2. The CDR3 contains 15 residues. The V and J ends lost 6 bases and 5 bases, in that order; junction bases with no gene match: 8. From germline, CDR1 is MNHNS and CDR2 SASEGT. The CDR3 here is CASSSTSGSVDEQYF. The DNA for the CDR3 is TGTGCCAGCAGCTCGACTAGCGGGAGTGTCGACGAGCAGTACTTC.

In this sample, this clone turned up once. V gene TRBV9 combines with J gene TRBJ2-1; D is possibly TRBD1 (6 bases). V was shortened by 0 bases and J by 8 bases, with 15 bases between the two germline ends. The CDR3 contains 15 residues. CDR1 is SGDLS and CDR2 is YYNGEE in the germline V gene. The CDR3 region has the DNA TGTGCCAGCAGCGTAGGGGCCAGGGGAACGGATGAGCAGTTCTTC. This codes for CASSVGARGTDEQFF.

The chain joins TRBV7-3 to TRBJ2-5; perhaps TRBD2 as D (5 bases). CDR3 length: 13 residues. Germline-derived CDR1 and CDR2 are SGHTA and FQGTGA. Deletions cut 5 bases from V and 5 bases from J, with 12 bases between. Written as DNA, the CDR3 is TGTGCCAGCAGCGTGGGAGTGGGTGAGACCCAGTACTTC. Its protein product is CASSVGVGETQYF.

The CDR3 loop reads CASSRSTLAKNIQYF. The CDR3 DNA reads TGTGCCAGCAGTCGCTCAACTCTAGCCAAAAACATTCAGTACTTC. The chain links TRBV2 to TRBJ2-4; D is unresolved. Germline CDR1 SNHLY, CDR2 FYNNEI. The CDR3 runs to 15 residues. V was shortened by 5 bases and J by 0 bases, with 11 bases between the two germline ends.

In this sample, this clone turned up once. The chain joins TRBV15 to TRBJ2-1, with TRBD1 as a possible D gene (7 bases). CDR3 length: 16 amino acids. V was cut by 5 bases and J by 7 bases, with 21 bases left in between. Germline loops: CDR1 LNHNV, CDR2 YYDKDF (reference sequence). The CDR3 reads CATSGKYRGGRNEQFF. DNA of the CDR3: TGTGCCACCAGCGGAAAATACAGGGGAGGTCGGAATGAGCAGTTCTTC. Looking up the rest from reference TRBV15 and TRBJ2-1 gives the full variable domain: DAMVIQNPRYQVTQFGKPVTLSCSQTLNHNVMYWYQQKSSQAPKLLFHYYDKDFNNEADTPDNFQSRRPNTSFCFLDIRSPGLGDTAMYLCATSGKYRGGRNEQFFGPGTRLTVL.

The chain has TRBV7-2 and TRBJ1-2, with 7 bases identical to TRBD1. CDR1 and CDR2 from the germline V gene are SGHTA and FQGNSA. The CDR3 is made up of 13 amino acids. Trimming cost V 2 bases and J 4 bases; bases outside gene matches: 1. The CDR3 DNA reads TGTGCCAGCAGCTTACAGGGGGTCTATGGCTACACCTTC. This translates into CASSLQGVYGYTF.

The rearrangement uses TRBV6-4 and TRBJ2-7; 13 bases line up with TRBD2. CDR1 MRHNA and CDR2 SNTAGT come from the germline V gene. The CDR3 is made up of 13 amino acids. The J segment lost 6 bases and the V segment lost 8 bases, leaving 4 bases of the junction unmatched. CDR3 DNA: TGTGCCAGCGGACTAGCGGGGGCGTCCGAGCAGTACTTC. Its translation: CASGLAGASEQYF.

This clone showed up just once. Written as DNA, the CDR3 is TGCGCCAGCAGCCCAGGTAGGGGCTATGGCTACACCTTC. This codes for CASSPGRGYGYTF. The chain uses TRBV4-3 and TRBJ1-2, with D perhaps matching TRBD1 (5 bases). Per germline, CDR1 LGHNA and CDR2 YSLEER. The CDR3 has 13 amino acids. Trimming took off 4 bases at V and 4 bases at J, with 10 bases between the two ends.

This sequence joins TRBV11-1 and TRBJ2-7, with TRBD1 matching 7 bases. The length of the CDR3 is 15 residues. The V segment lost 4 bases and the J segment 3 bases; nucleotides outside the gene matches: 9. Germline-derived CDR1 and CDR2 are SGHAT and FQDESV (reference sequence). In nucleotides, the CDR3 is TGTGCCAGCAGCTCCCGACAGGGCCTAGACTACGAGCAGTACTTC. Residues: CASSSRQGLDYEQYF.

The CDR3 nucleotides are TGCAGCGTTAAGAGAAAAAACATTCAGTACTTC. This translates into CSVKRKNIQYF. The genes are TRBV29-1 and TRBJ2-4; no firm D call. The CDR3 runs 11 residues. The ends were cut back, 5 bases at V and 4 bases at J, with 6 bases in the middle. Germline assignment: CDR1 SQVTM and CDR2 ANQGSEA.